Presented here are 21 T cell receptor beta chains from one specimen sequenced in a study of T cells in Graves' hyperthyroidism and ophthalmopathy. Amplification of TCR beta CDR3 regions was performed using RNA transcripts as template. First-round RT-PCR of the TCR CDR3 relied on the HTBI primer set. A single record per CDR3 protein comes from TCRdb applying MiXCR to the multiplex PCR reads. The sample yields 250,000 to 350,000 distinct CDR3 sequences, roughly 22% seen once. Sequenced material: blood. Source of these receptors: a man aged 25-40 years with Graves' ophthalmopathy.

This CDR3 is CSVVGTGGRETQYF. The CDR3 DNA reads TGCAGCGTTGTCGGGACAGGGGGCAGAGAGACCCAGTACTTC. The chain recombines TRBV29-1 with TRBJ2-5; the match to TRBD1 covers 12 bases. Germline V gene sequence: CDR1 SQVTM, CDR2 ANQGSEA. The CDR3 covers 14 residues. Trimming at V came to 4 bases and at J to 4 bases, leaving 4 bases not matched to a gene.

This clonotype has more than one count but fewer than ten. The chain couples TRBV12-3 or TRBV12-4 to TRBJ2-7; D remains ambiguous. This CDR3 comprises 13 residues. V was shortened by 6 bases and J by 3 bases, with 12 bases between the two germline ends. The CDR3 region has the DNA TGTGCCAGCAGGGGAACTGAGAACTACGAGCAGTACTTC. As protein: CASRGTENYEQYF.

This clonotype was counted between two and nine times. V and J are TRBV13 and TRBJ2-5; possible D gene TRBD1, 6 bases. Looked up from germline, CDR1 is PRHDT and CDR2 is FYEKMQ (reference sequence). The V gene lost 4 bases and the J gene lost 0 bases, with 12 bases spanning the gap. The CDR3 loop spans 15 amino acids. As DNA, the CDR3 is TGTGCCAGCAGCTCGACAACAGGGAACCAAGAGACCCAGTACTTC. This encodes CASSSTTGNQETQYF.

The CDR3 DNA is TGTGCCAGCAGCTTGCGGGACCAAAGGGGCTACACCTTC. It specifies CASSLRDQRGYTF. The chain uses TRBV5-8 and TRBJ1-2; D may be TRBD1 (5 bases). CDR1 is SGHTS and CDR2 is YDEGEE in the germline V gene. Trimming removed 1 base from V and 8 bases from J, with 12 bases in between. This CDR3 is 13 amino acids long.

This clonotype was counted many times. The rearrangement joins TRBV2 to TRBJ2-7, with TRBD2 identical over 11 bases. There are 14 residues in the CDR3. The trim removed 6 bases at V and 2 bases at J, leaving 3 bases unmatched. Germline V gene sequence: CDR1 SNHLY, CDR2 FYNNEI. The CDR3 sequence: CASRTSGATYEQYF. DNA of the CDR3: TGTGCCAGCAGGACTAGCGGGGCAACCTACGAGCAGTACTTC.

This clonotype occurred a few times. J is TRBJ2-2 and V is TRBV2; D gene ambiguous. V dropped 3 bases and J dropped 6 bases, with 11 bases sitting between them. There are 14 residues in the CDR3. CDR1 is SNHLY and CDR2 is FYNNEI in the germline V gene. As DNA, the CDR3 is TGTGCCAGCAGTGATATGGGTGTCGCCGGGGAGCTGTTTTTT. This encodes CASSDMGVAGELFF.

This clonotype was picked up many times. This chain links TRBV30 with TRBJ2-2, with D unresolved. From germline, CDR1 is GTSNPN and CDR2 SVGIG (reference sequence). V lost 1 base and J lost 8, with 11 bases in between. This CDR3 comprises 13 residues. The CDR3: CAWSGQSQGELFF. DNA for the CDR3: TGTGCCTGGAGTGGGCAGTCCCAAGGGGAGCTGTTTTTT.

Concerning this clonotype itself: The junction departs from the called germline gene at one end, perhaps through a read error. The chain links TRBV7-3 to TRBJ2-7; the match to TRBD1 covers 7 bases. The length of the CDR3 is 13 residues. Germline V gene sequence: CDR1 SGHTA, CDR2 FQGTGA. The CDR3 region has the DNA TGCGCCAGCAGGGGAGACAGGGCCTACGAGCAGTACTTC. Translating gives CASRGDRAYEQYF.

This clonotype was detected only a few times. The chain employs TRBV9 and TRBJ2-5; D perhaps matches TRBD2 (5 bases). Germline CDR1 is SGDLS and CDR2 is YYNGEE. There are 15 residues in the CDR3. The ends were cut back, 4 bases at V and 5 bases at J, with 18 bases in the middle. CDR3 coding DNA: TGTGCCAGCAGCCCCCACGTCGAGGGTTACGAGACCCAGTACTTC. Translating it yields CASSPHVEGYETQYF.

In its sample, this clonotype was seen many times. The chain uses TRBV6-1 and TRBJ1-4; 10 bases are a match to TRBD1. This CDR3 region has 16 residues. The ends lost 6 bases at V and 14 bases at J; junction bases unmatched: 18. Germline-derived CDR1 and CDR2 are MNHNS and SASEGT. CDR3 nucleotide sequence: TGTGCCAGCAGACCCTCCGGGACAGGGGTAATGAAAAGGCTGTTTTTT. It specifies CASRPSGTGVMKRLFF.

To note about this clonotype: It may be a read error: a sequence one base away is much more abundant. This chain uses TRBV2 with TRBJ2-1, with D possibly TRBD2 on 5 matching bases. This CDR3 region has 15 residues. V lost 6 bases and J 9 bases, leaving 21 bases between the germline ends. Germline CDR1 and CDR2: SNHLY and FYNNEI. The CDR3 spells CASRLSGSDRPEQFF. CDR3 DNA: TGTGCCAGCAGGTTATCGGGATCGGACCGGCCTGAGCAGTTCTTC.

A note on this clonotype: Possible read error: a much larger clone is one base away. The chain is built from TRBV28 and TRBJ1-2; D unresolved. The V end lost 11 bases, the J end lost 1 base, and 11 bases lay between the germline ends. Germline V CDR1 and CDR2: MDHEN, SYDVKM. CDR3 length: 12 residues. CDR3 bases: TGTGCCGTCCTAACCGGTAACTATGGCTACACCTTC. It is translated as CAVLTGNYGYTF.

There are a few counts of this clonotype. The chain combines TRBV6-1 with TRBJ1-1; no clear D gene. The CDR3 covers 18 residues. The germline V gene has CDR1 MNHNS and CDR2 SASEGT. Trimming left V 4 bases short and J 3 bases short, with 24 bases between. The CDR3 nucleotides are TGTGCCAGCAGTGGTGTGTCTCCTCTAGCTCCTATGGACACTGAAGCTTTCTTT. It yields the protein CASSGVSPLAPMDTEAFF.

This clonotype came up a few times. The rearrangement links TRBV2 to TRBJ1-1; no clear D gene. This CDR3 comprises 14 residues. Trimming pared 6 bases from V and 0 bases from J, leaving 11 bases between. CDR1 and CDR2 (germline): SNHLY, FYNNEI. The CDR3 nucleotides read TGTGCCAGCAGCGGACCGAGGATGAACACTGAAGCTTTCTTT. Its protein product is CASSGPRMNTEAFF.

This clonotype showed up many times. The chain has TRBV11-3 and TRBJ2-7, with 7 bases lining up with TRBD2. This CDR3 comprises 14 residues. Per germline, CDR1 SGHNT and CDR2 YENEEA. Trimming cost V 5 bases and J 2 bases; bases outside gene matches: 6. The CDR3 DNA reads TGTGCCAGCAGCACGGGAGGACGGACCTACGAGCAGTACTTC. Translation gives CASSTGGRTYEQYF.

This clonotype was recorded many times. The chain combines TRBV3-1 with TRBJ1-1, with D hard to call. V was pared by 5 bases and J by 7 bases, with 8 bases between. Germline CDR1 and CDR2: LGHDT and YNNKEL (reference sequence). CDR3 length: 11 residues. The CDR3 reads CASSSGGEAFF. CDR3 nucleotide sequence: TGTGCCAGCAGCTCCGGTGGTGAAGCTTTCTTT.

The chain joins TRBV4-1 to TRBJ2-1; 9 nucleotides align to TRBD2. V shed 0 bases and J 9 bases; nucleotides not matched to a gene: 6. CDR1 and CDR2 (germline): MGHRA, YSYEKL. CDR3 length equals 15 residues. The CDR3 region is CASSQEVAGAGEQFF. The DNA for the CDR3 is TGCGCCAGCAGCCAAGAGGTAGCGGGAGCAGGTGAGCAGTTCTTC.

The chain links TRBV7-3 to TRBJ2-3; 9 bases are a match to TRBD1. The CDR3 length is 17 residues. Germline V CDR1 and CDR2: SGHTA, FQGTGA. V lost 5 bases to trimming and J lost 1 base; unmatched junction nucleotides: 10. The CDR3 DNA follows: TGTGCCAGCAGCCCCTATTTACGGACAGGGGGCACAGATACGCAGTATTTT. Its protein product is CASSPYLRTGGTDTQYF.

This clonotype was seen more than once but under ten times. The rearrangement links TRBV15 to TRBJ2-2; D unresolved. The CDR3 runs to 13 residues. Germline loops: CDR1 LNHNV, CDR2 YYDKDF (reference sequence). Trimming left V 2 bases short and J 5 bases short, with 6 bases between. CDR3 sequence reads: CATSRPTTGELFF. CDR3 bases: TGTGCCACCAGCAGACCAACAACCGGGGAGCTGTTTTTT.

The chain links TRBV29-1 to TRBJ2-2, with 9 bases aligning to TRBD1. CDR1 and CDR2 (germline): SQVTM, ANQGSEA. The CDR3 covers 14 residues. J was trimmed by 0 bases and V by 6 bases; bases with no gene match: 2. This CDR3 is CSVGTGTNTGELFF. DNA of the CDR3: TGCAGCGTAGGGACAGGGACGAACACCGGGGAGCTGTTTTTT.

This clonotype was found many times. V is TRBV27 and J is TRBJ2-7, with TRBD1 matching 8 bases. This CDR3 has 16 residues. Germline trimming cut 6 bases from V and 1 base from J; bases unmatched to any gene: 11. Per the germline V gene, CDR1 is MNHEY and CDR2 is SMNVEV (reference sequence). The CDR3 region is CASSPGTGKQSYEQYF. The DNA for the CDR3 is TGTGCCAGCAGCCCCGGGACAGGAAAACAGTCCTACGAGCAGTACTTC.